This entry lists 22 T cell receptor beta chains sequenced from one sample in a study of control samples from healthy donors and cancer patients. Only in-frame clones appear in the TCRdb table, and some are missing; sequencing was by immunoSEQ multiplex PCR. This sample yields about 180,000 clones, of which nearly 90% are seen a single time; 1.3% to 1.5% belongs to the top ten. Specimen: blood. The source of these receptors is a woman aged 45 to 65 in good health.

The chain joins TRBV9 to TRBJ2-2; either TRBD1 or TRBD2 may fit D (6 bases each). The length of the CDR3 is 12 residues. Trimming shortened V by 10 bases and J by 5 bases, and 12 bases separated the two germline ends. Looked up from germline, CDR1 is SGDLS and CDR2 is YYNGEE. The CDR3 bases are TGTGCCGGGGGCCGGGGGACCGGGGAGCTGTTTTTT. Translating gives CAGGRGTGELFF.

V usage is TRBV5-8 and J usage is TRBJ1-6, with D possibly being TRBD1 (5 bases). V was trimmed by 4 bases and J by 9 bases, leaving 17 bases between them. CDR3 size: 15 residues. The germline V gene encodes CDR1 SGHTS and CDR2 YDEGEE. The CDR3 loop is CASSPEGTGASPLHF. DNA of the CDR3: TGTGCCAGCAGCCCCGAGGGGACGGGCGCTTCACCCCTCCACTTT.

V and J are TRBV27 and TRBJ2-7, with unresolved D. CDR3 length: 14 residues. Germline V gene lookup returns CDR1 MNHEY and CDR2 SMNVEV (reference sequence). V was trimmed by 0 bases and J by 2 bases, leaving 8 bases between them. CDR3 residues: CASSLSTRPYEQYF. In DNA, the CDR3 is TGTGCCAGCAGTTTATCAACCAGGCCCTACGAGCAGTACTTC.

The CDR3 spells CASSTYTSNQPQHF. The CDR3 nucleotides are TGTGCCAGTAGTACCTACACTAGCAATCAGCCCCAGCATTTT. This sequence joins TRBV19 and TRBJ1-5; no definite D call. The CDR3 length is 14 residues. Germline values: CDR1 LNHDA, CDR2 SQIVND (reference sequence). Trimming left V 4 bases short and J 0 bases short, with 7 bases between.

The rearrangement joins TRBV27 to TRBJ2-1; 9 bases are shared with TRBD1. Germline CDR1 reads MNHEY; CDR2 reads SMNVEV (reference sequence). J was trimmed by 8 bases and V by 7 bases; bases with no gene match: 12. The CDR3 length is 15 residues. The CDR3 here is CASTQPGQGSDEQFF. In nucleotides, the CDR3 is TGTGCCAGCACCCAACCGGGACAGGGATCTGATGAGCAGTTCTTC.

This chain connects TRBV25-1 to TRBJ1-2; no definite D call. Germline CDR1 MGHDK, CDR2 SYGVNS. V was cut by 4 bases and J by 0 bases, with 6 bases left in between. This CDR3 has 13 amino acids. CDR3: CASSAGTNYGYTF. The DNA for the CDR3 is TGTGCCAGCAGTGCCGGGACTAACTATGGCTACACCTTC.

The chain is built from TRBV18 and TRBJ1-1; 8 nucleotides align to TRBD1. The CDR3 consists of 14 residues. From germline, CDR1 is KGHSH and CDR2 LQKENI. Trimming cost V 4 bases and J 5 bases; bases outside gene matches: 6. CDR3 nucleotides: TGTGCCAGCTCACTAGGACAGGGAAGTACTGAAGCTTTCTTT. This sequence encodes CASSLGQGSTEAFF.

The chain uses TRBV9 and TRBJ1-3; D is ambiguous. CDR3 length equals 15 residues. Germline V gene data show CDR1 as SGDLS and CDR2 as YYNGEE. V lost 0 bases and J lost 3, with 10 bases in between. The CDR3 DNA reads as TGTGCCAGCAGCGTAGCCGCCACCATTGGAAACACCATATATTTT. This sequence encodes CASSVAATIGNTIYF.

The rearrangement uses TRBV21-1 and TRBJ1-1. TRBV21-1 is noted as a pseudogene. This CDR3 contains 16 residues. CDR3 DNA: TGTGCCAGCAGCAAACCTACCCACTCCGTAGACACTGAAGCTTTCTTT. Translated: CASSKPTHSVDTEAFF.

This clone was counted once. This chain uses TRBV3-1 (or the pseudogene TRBV3-2) with TRBJ2-1; D is tentatively TRBD1 or TRBD2 (5 bases each). The ends were cut back, 3 bases at V and 16 bases at J, with 16 bases in the middle. The CDR3 has 12 residues. In germline, CDR1 is LGHDT, CDR2 YNNKEL (reference sequence). The CDR3 bases are TGTGCCAGCAGCCAGAAGGGGACGAGAGAATTCTTC. Amino acid sequence: CASSQKGTREFF.

V usage is TRBV6-2 or TRBV6-3 and J usage is TRBJ1-5; a weak D match, TRBD1 (6 bases). CDR1 and CDR2 (germline): MNHEY, SVGEGT. The length of the CDR3 is 17 residues. V dropped 6 bases and J dropped 6 bases, with 24 bases sitting between them. The CDR3 here is CASSPPIGGGSGQPQHF. As DNA, the CDR3 is TGTGCCAGCAGCCCGCCGATTGGGGGGGGCAGCGGTCAGCCCCAGCATTTT.

This chain links TRBV24-1 with TRBJ1-1, with D unresolved. CDR3 length: 12 residues. The germline V gene has CDR1 KGHDR and CDR2 SFDVKD. Deletions cut 4 bases from V and 2 bases from J, with 4 bases between. CDR3 residues: CATSEDNTEAFF. CDR3 in DNA: TGTGCCACCAGTGAGGACAACACTGAAGCTTTCTTT.

The chain links TRBV10-3 to TRBJ2-1; D call uncertain. The V gene lost 0 bases and the J gene lost 7 bases, with 4 bases spanning the gap. Per the germline V gene, CDR1 is ENHRY and CDR2 is SYGVKD. This CDR3 contains 12 residues. This chain's CDR3 is CAISESLNEQFF. The CDR3, as DNA: TGTGCCATCAGTGAGTCCCTAAATGAGCAGTTCTTC.

V gene TRBV28 combines with J gene TRBJ1-2, with D perhaps TRBD1 (6 bases). The V gene lost 1 base and the J gene lost 7 bases, with 10 bases spanning the gap. The germline gives CDR1 MDHEN, CDR2 SYDVKM. The CDR3 totals 13 residues. The CDR3 sequence: CASSLLGASGYTF. The DNA for the CDR3 is TGTGCCAGCAGTTTATTGGGGGCGTCTGGCTACACCTTC.

V gene TRBV19 combines with J gene TRBJ2-3, with TRBD2 identical over 8 bases. The CDR3 consists of 18 residues. Germline V gene sequence: CDR1 LNHDA, CDR2 SQIVND (reference sequence). The V and J ends lost 7 bases and 0 bases, in that order; junction bases with no gene match: 15. The CDR3 nucleotides are TGTGCCAGTACCGAGGGGGTAGCGGGGTTATTTAGCACAGATACGCAGTATTTT. It codes for CASTEGVAGLFSTDTQYF.

This clone was detected only once. The V and J genes are TRBV4-2 and TRBJ2-3; D is possibly TRBD2 (6 bases). Per the germline V gene, CDR1 is LGHNA and CDR2 is YNFKEQ. Trimming took off 0 bases at V and 6 bases at J, with 13 bases between the two ends. There are 15 residues in the CDR3. The CDR3 DNA reads as TGTGCCAGCAGCCAAGACGGCTCGCGGGGTGATACGCAGTATTTT. Translated, it gives CASSQDGSRGDTQYF.

This clone was detected once. V usage is TRBV18 and J usage is TRBJ2-1, with D tentatively TRBD1 or TRBD2 (5 bases each). This CDR3 is 16 amino acids long. Trimming pared 4 bases from V and 10 bases from J, leaving 23 bases between. Germline V gives CDR1 KGHSH, CDR2 LQKENI. The CDR3 protein is CASSRDHRVPRSEQFF. The CDR3, as DNA: TGTGCCAGCTCACGGGACCACAGAGTTCCGAGGAGCGAGCAGTTCTTC.

The sample holds a few counts of this clone. The J gene is TRBJ1-6, the V gene TRBV28, with 7 nucleotides matching TRBD1. The CDR3 length is 16 residues. The V gene end was trimmed by 1 base and the J gene end by 6 bases; junction bases not matched to a gene: 6. Germline V lookup: CDR1 MDHEN, CDR2 SYDVKM. CDR3: CASSLFYRGSNSPLHF. CDR3 DNA: TGTGCCAGCAGTTTATTCTACAGGGGTTCTAATTCACCCCTCCACTTT.

The chain recombines TRBV12-5 with TRBJ2-2; D possibly corresponds to TRBD2 (5 bases). V was trimmed by 0 bases and J by 6 bases, leaving 17 bases between them. The CDR3 extends over 17 amino acids. The germline V gene encodes CDR1 LGHNT and CDR2 FRNRAP. CDR3 sequence reads: CASGLVIGETRSGELFF. The DNA for the CDR3 is TGTGCTAGTGGTTTGGTAATCGGGGAAACAAGATCCGGGGAGCTGTTTTTT.

The gene calls are TRBV13 and TRBJ1-1; perhaps TRBD1 as D (5 bases). Between the trimmed V and J ends, which lost 5 bases and 1 base, there was a span of 14 bases. CDR3 size: 15 residues. The V gene's germline CDR1 is PRHDT and CDR2 FYEKMQ (reference sequence). DNA for the CDR3: TGTGCCAGCAGCCAGCCCGACAGTCGGAACACTGAAGCTTTCTTT. Residues: CASSQPDSRNTEAFF.

This chain links TRBV7-8 with TRBJ1-5; D ambiguous. V lost 1 base and J 7 bases, leaving 11 bases between the germline ends. CDR3 length equals 14 residues. CDR1 is SGHVS and CDR2 is FQNEAQ in the germline V gene. CDR3 protein: CASSLGLSGQPQHF. In nucleotides, the CDR3 is TGTGCCAGCAGCTTAGGACTGTCCGGGCAGCCCCAGCATTTT.

This clone was seen once. This chain joins TRBV6-5 and TRBJ2-1; 9 nucleotides line up with TRBD2. Germline V gene sequence: CDR1 MNHEY, CDR2 SVGAGI. This CDR3 spans 13 amino acids. After removal of 6 bases from V and 8 bases from J, the junction contained 5 bases not matched to a gene. DNA of the CDR3: TGTGCCAGCAGGGGACTAGCTGATGATGAGCAGTTCTTC. Amino acids: CASRGLADDEQFF.